Presented here are 7 T cell receptor beta chains from one specimen sequenced in a study of early T cells in non-severe SARS-CoV-2 infection. MiXCR was run by TCRdb on the 5' RACE reads, yielding one entry per CDR3 protein. The sample lists 53,000 or so distinct CDR3 sequences; approximately 9.8% were seen once. Sequenced: whole blood. The receptors shown here come from an adult who was a healthcare worker with PCR-confirmed SARS-CoV-2 infection or an uninfected control (not recorded which).

Many counts were recorded for this clonotype. The chain employs TRBV5-4 and TRBJ2-7; 8 bases agree with TRBD2. This CDR3 contains 14 residues. From germline, CDR1 is SGHNT and CDR2 YYREEE (reference sequence). V dropped 4 bases and J dropped 5; count of bases not matched to a gene: 8. The CDR3 region has the DNA TGTGCCAGCAGCCCAGCGGGAGTGTATAACGAGCAGTACTTC. Amino acids: CASSPAGVYNEQYF. Looking up the rest from reference TRBV5-4 and TRBJ2-7 gives the full variable domain: ETGVTQSPTHLIKTRGQQVTLRCSSQSGHNTVSWYQQALGQGPQFIFQYYREEENGRGNFPPRFSGLQFPNYSSELNVNALELDDSALYLCASSPAGVYNEQYFGPGTRLTVT.

This clonotype was seen a handful of times. The genes are TRBV27 and TRBJ2-7, with D unresolved. There are 13 residues in the CDR3. CDR1 is MNHEY, CDR2 SMNVEV, per germline (reference sequence). The ends were cut back, 5 bases at V and 4 bases at J, with 12 bases in the middle. Here the CDR3 DNA reads TGTGCCAGCAGTAACACCCCGAAATACGAGCAGTACTTC. Protein sequence: CASSNTPKYEQYF.

V and J are TRBV30 and TRBJ2-7, with 8 nucleotides matching TRBD2. The CDR3 runs to 14 residues. Per germline, CDR1 GTSNPN and CDR2 SVGIG (reference sequence). V lost 1 base to trimming and J lost 2 bases; unmatched junction nucleotides: 4. The CDR3 region is CAWSAQRETYEQYF. The CDR3 region has the DNA TGTGCCTGGAGTGCCCAGCGGGAGACCTACGAGCAGTACTTC.

Many counts were recorded for this clonotype. This chain uses TRBV12-3 or TRBV12-4 with TRBJ1-2, with 7 bases fitting TRBD1. CDR3 length: 12 residues. The junction had 2 bases not matched to a gene; V was cut back by 3 bases and J by 7 bases. This CDR3 is CASSFDRAGYTF. CDR3 DNA sequence: TGTGCCAGCAGTTTCGACAGGGCTGGCTACACCTTC.

This clonotype was picked up many times. The chain couples TRBV7-6 to TRBJ2-1, with TRBD2 matching over 13 bases. The V gene's germline CDR1 is SGHVS and CDR2 FNYEAQ. The CDR3 spans 19 residues. With 4 bases clipped from V and 6 bases from J, the junction kept 15 bases outside the gene matches. This chain's CDR3 is CASSSDWTSGRSTTNEQFF. The CDR3 bases are TGTGCCAGCAGCTCCGACTGGACTAGCGGGAGAAGCACCACCAATGAGCAGTTCTTC.

The rearrangement joins TRBV11-2 to TRBJ2-7; D might be TRBD1 or TRBD2, each matching 5 bases. Germline CDR1 reads SGHAT; CDR2 reads FQNNGV. V was clipped by 5 bases and J by 5 bases, with 13 bases between them. This CDR3 region has 13 residues. CDR3 amino acids: CASSAGTLDEQYF. CDR3 DNA: TGTGCCAGCAGCGCCGGGACCCTGGACGAGCAGTACTTC.

This clonotype has at least ten counts. This sequence joins TRBV5-6 and TRBJ1-3, with 7 bases lining up with TRBD1. This CDR3 spans 17 amino acids. CDR1 and CDR2 (germline): SGHDT, YYEEEE. The J segment lost 0 bases and the V segment lost 3 bases, leaving 9 bases of the junction unmatched. CDR3 coding DNA: TGTGCCAGCAGCTCTCCGAGGGGACAGACCTCTGGAAACACCATATATTTT. Its translation is CASSSPRGQTSGNTIYF.